This passage covers 21 T cell receptor beta chains from one sample sequenced in a study of blood T cells in healthy people across ages. Alongside a J-beta primer mix, a sample-barcoded 5' primer served in a second PCR lasting 7 to 11 cycles. TCRdb fed the 5' RACE reads into MiXCR, producing one record per CDR3 protein. The sample contains hundreds of thousands of distinct CDR3 sequences, about 44% of which appear only once. The sequenced sample was blood. The receptors shown here come from a man aged 25-40 years in good health.

This clonotype has just a few counts. CDR3 nucleotides: TGTGCCAGCAGCCAGGACACAAGAAATGAAAAACTGTTTTTT. The encoded protein is CASSQDTRNEKLFF. This chain uses TRBV3-1 with TRBJ1-4, with a weak D call TRBD1 (5 bases). Germline V gives CDR1 LGHDT, CDR2 YNNKEL (reference sequence). The CDR3 covers 14 residues. Trimming cost V 3 bases and J 5 bases, with 10 bases left between them.

This clonotype has only a few counts. The genes are TRBV5-1 and TRBJ2-1; D remains ambiguous. V was trimmed by 0 bases and J by 7 bases, leaving 11 bases between them. Germline CDR1 is SGHRS and CDR2 is YFSETQ. There are 14 residues in the CDR3. CDR3 in DNA: TGCGCCAGCAGCTTGGAGGTCGGATGGAATGAGCAGTTCTTC. Its translation: CASSLEVGWNEQFF.

The rearrangement uses TRBV12-3 or TRBV12-4 and TRBJ2-7; TRBD1 matches at 10 bases. Matching the DNA end better, TRBJ2-5 makes the J call doubtful. This CDR3 region has 15 residues. The CDR3 nucleotides are TGTGCCAGCAGCCGACAGGGGGCTTTCCTAGAGACCCAGTACTTC. This sequence encodes CASSRQGAFLETQYF.

In its sample, this clonotype was seen once. A much larger clone lies a single base off, so this may be a read error. The chain has TRBV3-1 and TRBJ1-6, with D unresolved. The CDR3 has 12 amino acids. Germline CDR1 reads LGHDT; CDR2 reads YNNKEL (reference sequence). CDR3 bases: TGTTCCAGCAGCCTGGGTGACTCACCCCTCCACTTT. Its translation is CSSSLGDSPLHF.

The CDR3 nucleotides are TGCAGCGTTGGATTAGGTTCCAGGGGGGCCAATGAGCAGTTCTTC. This codes for CSVGLGSRGANEQFF. V and J are TRBV29-1 and TRBJ2-1; a possible D gene is TRBD1 (7 bases). The germline gives CDR1 SQVTM, CDR2 ANQGSEA. The CDR3 runs to 15 residues. V lost 4 bases to trimming and J lost 6 bases, with 19 bases between them.

The CDR3 nucleotides are TGTGCCAGCAGCCACGGACAGCAAAGAGAAAAACTGTTTTTT. Amino acid sequence: CASSHGQQREKLFF. The chain employs TRBV28 and TRBJ1-4; the D gene is possibly TRBD1 (6 bases). CDR3 length: 14 residues. Per germline, CDR1 MDHEN and CDR2 SYDVKM. The V gene lost 6 bases and the J gene lost 8 bases, with 16 bases spanning the gap.

Written as DNA, the CDR3 is TGTGCCAGCAGCTTAGGTGTGGTGGGTAAAAACATTCAGTACTTC. Translation gives CASSLGVVGKNIQYF. The V call is TRBV7-2, the J call TRBJ2-4; unclear D gene. There are 15 residues in the CDR3. The V and J ends lost 1 base and 4 bases respectively, with 11 bases between them. Germline CDR1 and CDR2: SGHTA and FQGNSA.

This clonotype was observed a few times. The chain links TRBV5-5 to TRBJ1-5, with a tentative D call TRBD1 (5 bases). The V gene lost 2 bases and the J gene lost 4 bases, with 13 bases spanning the gap. The CDR3 spans 15 residues. From germline, CDR1 is SGHKS and CDR2 YYEKEE (reference sequence). Written as DNA, the CDR3 is TGTGCCAGCAGCTTAAGTCCAGGGTGGAATCAGCCCCAGCATTTT. Its protein is CASSLSPGWNQPQHF. Supplemented by reference TRBV5-5 and TRBJ1-5, the full variable domain reads DAGVTQSPTHLIKTRGQQVTLRCSPISGHKSVSWYQQVLGQGPQFIFQYYEKEERGRGNFPDRFSARQFPNYSSELNVNALLLGDSALYLCASSLSPGWNQPQHFGDGTRLSIL.

This clonotype appeared a few times. V is TRBV7-2 and J is TRBJ2-2; TRBD1 agrees at 11 bases. The CDR3 extends over 15 amino acids. Per the germline V gene, CDR1 is SGHTA and CDR2 is FQGNSA. The V and J ends lost 6 bases and 4 bases, in that order; junction bases with no gene match: 4. CDR3 in amino acids: CASRVDRGPTGELFF. The DNA of the CDR3 is TGTGCCAGCAGAGTGGACAGGGGGCCCACCGGGGAGCTGTTTTTT.

The table lists this clonotype with many counts. The rearrangement joins TRBV12-3 or TRBV12-4 to TRBJ2-5; D might be TRBD1 or TRBD2, each matching 6 bases. This CDR3 has 13 amino acids. Trimming stripped 3 bases from V and 5 bases from J, with 10 bases between. CDR3 bases: TGTGCCAGCAGTTTCCGGGGGCTGGAGACCCAGTACTTC. It codes for CASSFRGLETQYF.

V is TRBV28 and J is TRBJ2-1, with no clear D. The J call may be in error: the DNA end matches TRBJ2-7 better. The CDR3 is 14 residues long. The germline CDR1 and CDR2 sequences are MDHEN and SYDVKM. For the CDR3, the DNA is TGTGCCAGCAGTGCGACCGGGCCTCCCATCGAGCAGTACTTC. Translated, it gives CASSATGPPIEQYF.

V usage is TRBV12-3 or TRBV12-4 and J usage is TRBJ2-3, with D possibly matching TRBD2 (5 bases). The V gene lost 3 bases and the J gene lost 0 bases, with 16 bases spanning the gap. The CDR3 loop spans 17 amino acids. The CDR3 nucleotides are TGTGCCAGCAGTTTCCAGCCCTTAGCGAAAAGCACAGATACGCAGTATTTT. Protein product: CASSFQPLAKSTDTQYF.

The gene calls are TRBV6-1 and TRBJ2-7; no clear D. This CDR3 is built from 12 residues. V was shortened by 8 bases and J by 7 bases, with 15 bases between the two germline ends. Germline CDR1 reads MNHNS; CDR2 reads SASEGT. The CDR3 region is CASSSLGREQYF. The CDR3 nucleotides are TGTGCCAGCTCGAGCCTCGGTCGGGAGCAGTACTTC.

This clonotype is medium-sized within its sample. The chain links TRBV3-1 to TRBJ2-1; 11 nucleotides agree with TRBD2. This CDR3 is built from 15 residues. Trimming removed 3 bases from V and 7 bases from J; junction bases left unmatched: 5. Germline CDR1 LGHDT, CDR2 YNNKEL (reference sequence). In nucleotides, the CDR3 is TGTGCCAGCAGCCAGGCTAGCGGGGGGTCGAATGAGCAGTTCTTC. This sequence encodes CASSQASGGSNEQFF.

The rearrangement links TRBV12-3 or TRBV12-4 to TRBJ2-5; 7 nucleotides match TRBD1. The J call may be incorrect, as the DNA end agrees better with TRBJ2-7. This CDR3 spans 13 amino acids. The CDR3 spells CASSETGSAEQYF. The CDR3 DNA follows: TGTGCCAGCAGCGAGACAGGGTCGGCCGAGCAGTACTTC.

This clonotype was counted once. V usage is TRBV4-2 and J usage is TRBJ2-5; TRBD2 aligns across 12 bases. Germline CDR1 reads LGHNA; CDR2 reads YNFKEQ. V lost 2 bases and J lost 4; bases outside the gene matches: 5. The CDR3 spans 16 residues. The CDR3 coding sequence is TGTGCCAGCAGCCAAAGGACTAGCGGGGTACGAGAGACCCAGTACTTC. Translating it yields CASSQRTSGVRETQYF.

This clonotype has only a few counts. The genes are TRBV9 and TRBJ2-3, with TRBD1 matching 11 bases. Trimming cost V 3 bases and J 5 bases; bases outside gene matches: 8. The CDR3 consists of 16 residues. Germline lookup yields CDR1 SGDLS and CDR2 YYNGEE. Written as DNA, the CDR3 is TGTGCCAGCAGCGCCATGACGGGACAGGGGGGAGATACGCAGTATTTT. This encodes CASSAMTGQGGDTQYF.

In regard to this clonotype: The junction departs from the called germline gene at one end, perhaps through a read error. The chain uses TRBV7-9 and TRBJ2-5; 8 bases align to TRBD2. The CDR3 contains 17 residues. The V gene's germline CDR1 is SEHNR and CDR2 FQNEAQ (reference sequence). CDR3 DNA sequence: TGTGTCAGCAGCTTAGCGGGGCTCGGAGGTAATCAAGAGACCCAGTACTTC. Translating it yields CVSSLAGLGGNQETQYF.

The chain carries TRBV10-3 and TRBJ2-7; D not certain. The V end lost 1 base, the J end lost 3 bases, and 7 bases lay between the germline ends. CDR1 is ENHRY and CDR2 is SYGVKD in the germline V gene. The CDR3 consists of 13 residues. The CDR3 coding sequence is TGTGCCATCAGTGAGTACGACAACTACGAGCAGTACTTC. Encoded protein: CAISEYDNYEQYF.

The genes are TRBV27 and TRBJ1-1; D may be TRBD1 (5 bases). The CDR3 is 15 residues long. Germline V gene lookup returns CDR1 MNHEY and CDR2 SMNVEV (reference sequence). Trimming removed 4 bases at V and 4 bases at J, with 16 bases between. The CDR3 nucleotides are TGTGCCAGCAGTTACCACCGAGACAGAAGCACTGAAGCTTTCTTT. It codes for CASSYHRDRSTEAFF.

The CDR3 nucleotides are TGCGCCAGCAGCTTGATGGGGAGCTCCTACGAGCAGTACTTC. Translation gives CASSLMGSSYEQYF. The chain is built from TRBV5-1 and TRBJ2-7, with a possible D match to TRBD2 (5 bases). With 1 base removed from V and 0 bases from J, the gap between germline ends came to 8 bases. Looked up from germline, CDR1 is SGHRS and CDR2 is YFSETQ. There are 14 residues in the CDR3.